This T cell receptor (beta chain) was recovered during a study of T-cell memory formation after mild COVID-19. About the study: The two donors had largely donor-specific TCR clusters.

This clonotype was counted many times. Its antigen remains unknown. TCRdb redid the calling of the 5' RACE reads with MiXCR, one entry per CDR3 protein. The sample has about 470,000 distinct CDR3 sequences; 25% are singletons. Per germline, CDR1 SGDLS and CDR2 YYNGEE. Trimming shortened V by 3 bases and J by 5 bases, and 11 bases separated the two germline ends. CDR3 length equals 13 residues. The study's findings and limits: Clones which contracted sat mainly in CM and EM if CD4+, and in EMRA if CD8+. Prior to infection, memory already included some responding clones, suggesting cross-reactive memory joined.

The chain recombines TRBV9 with TRBJ2-5; D is perhaps TRBD1 or TRBD2 (5 bases each). This TCR was sampled from an adult woman who had mild COVID-19 (a few samples of this study predate the infection). Cell type and time point are not known. The sequencing sample was made of PBMCs or a T cell subset sorted from them (not recorded which). The CDR3 loop is CASSAGARETQYF. The CDR3 nucleotides read TGTGCCAGCAGCGCCGGGGCGCGGGAGACCCAGTACTTC.